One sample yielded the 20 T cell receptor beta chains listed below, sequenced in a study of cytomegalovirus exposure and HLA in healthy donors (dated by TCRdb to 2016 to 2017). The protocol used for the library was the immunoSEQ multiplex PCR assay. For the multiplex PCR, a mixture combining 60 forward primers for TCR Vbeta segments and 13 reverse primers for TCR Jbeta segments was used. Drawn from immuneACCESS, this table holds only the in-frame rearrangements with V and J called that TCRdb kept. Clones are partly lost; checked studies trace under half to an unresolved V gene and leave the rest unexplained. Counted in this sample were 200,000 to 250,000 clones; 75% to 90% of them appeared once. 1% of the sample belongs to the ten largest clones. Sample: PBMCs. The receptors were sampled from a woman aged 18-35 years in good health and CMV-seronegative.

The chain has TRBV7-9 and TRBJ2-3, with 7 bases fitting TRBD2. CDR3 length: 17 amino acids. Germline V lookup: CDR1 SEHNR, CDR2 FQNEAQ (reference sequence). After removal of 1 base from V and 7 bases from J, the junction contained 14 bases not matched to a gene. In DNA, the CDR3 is TGTGCCAGCAGCTTAGATCTGGGGGGGGATCGGGCGAATACGCAGTATTTT. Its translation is CASSLDLGGDRANTQYF.

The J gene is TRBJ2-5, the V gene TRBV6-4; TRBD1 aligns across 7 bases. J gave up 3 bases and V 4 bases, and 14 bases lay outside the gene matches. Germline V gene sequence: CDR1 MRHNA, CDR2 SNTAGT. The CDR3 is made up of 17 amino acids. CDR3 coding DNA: TGTGCCAGCAGTGTCGGGGAAATCGGACAGGCCGAAGAGACCCAGTACTTC. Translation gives CASSVGEIGQAEETQYF.

CDR3 sequence reads: CASSSAGGNYNEQFF. In DNA, the CDR3 is TGTGCCAGCAGCTCGGCGGGGGGGAACTACAATGAGCAGTTCTTC. The rearrangement joins TRBV7-9 to TRBJ2-1; 9 nucleotides align to TRBD2. The CDR3 has 15 residues. Unmatched junction bases numbered 4, after V lost 4 bases and J lost 3 bases. Germline V gene sequence: CDR1 SEHNR, CDR2 FQNEAQ (reference sequence).

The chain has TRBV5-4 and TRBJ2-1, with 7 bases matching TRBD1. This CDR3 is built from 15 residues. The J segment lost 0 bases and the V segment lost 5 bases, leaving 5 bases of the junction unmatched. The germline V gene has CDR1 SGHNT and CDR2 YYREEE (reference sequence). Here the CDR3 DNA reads TGTGCCAGCAGTCTGGACAGGAGCTCCTACAATGAGCAGTTCTTC. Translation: CASSLDRSSYNEQFF.

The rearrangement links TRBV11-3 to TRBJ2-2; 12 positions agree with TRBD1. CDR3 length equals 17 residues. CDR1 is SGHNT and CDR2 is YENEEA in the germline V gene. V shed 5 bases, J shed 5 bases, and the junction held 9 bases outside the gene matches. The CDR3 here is CASSPVRDRGHTGELFF. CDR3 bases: TGTGCCAGCAGCCCCGTCCGGGACAGGGGGCATACCGGGGAGCTGTTTTTT.

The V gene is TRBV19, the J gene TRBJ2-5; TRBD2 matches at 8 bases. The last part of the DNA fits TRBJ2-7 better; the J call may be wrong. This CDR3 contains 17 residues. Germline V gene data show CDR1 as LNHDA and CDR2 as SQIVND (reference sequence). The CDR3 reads CASSINRESGRSYEQYF. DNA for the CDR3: TGTGCCAGTAGTATCAACAGGGAAAGCGGGAGATCCTACGAGCAGTACTTC.

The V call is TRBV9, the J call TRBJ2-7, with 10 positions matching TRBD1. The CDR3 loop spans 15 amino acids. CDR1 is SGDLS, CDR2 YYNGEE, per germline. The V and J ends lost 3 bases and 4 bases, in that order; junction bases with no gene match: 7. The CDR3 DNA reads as TGTGCCAGCAGCGCTTCCGGGACAGGGGTATACGAGCAGTACTTC. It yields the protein CASSASGTGVYEQYF.

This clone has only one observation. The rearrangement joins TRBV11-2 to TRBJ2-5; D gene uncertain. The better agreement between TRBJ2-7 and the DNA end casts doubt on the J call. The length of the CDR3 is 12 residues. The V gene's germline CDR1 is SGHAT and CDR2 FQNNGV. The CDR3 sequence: CASSLPNYEQYF. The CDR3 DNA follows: TGTGCCAGCAGCTTGCCCAACTACGAGCAGTACTTC.

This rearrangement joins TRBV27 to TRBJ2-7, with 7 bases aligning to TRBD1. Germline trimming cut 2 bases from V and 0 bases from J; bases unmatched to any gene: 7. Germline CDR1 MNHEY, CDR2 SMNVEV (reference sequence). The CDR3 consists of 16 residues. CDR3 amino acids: CASSLLTGSSSYEQYF. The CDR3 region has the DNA TGTGCCAGCAGTTTACTGACAGGGTCCTCCTCCTACGAGCAGTACTTC.

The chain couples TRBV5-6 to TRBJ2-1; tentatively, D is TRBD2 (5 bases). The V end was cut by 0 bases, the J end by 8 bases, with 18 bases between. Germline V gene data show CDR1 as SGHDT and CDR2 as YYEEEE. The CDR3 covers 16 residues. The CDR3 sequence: CASSLGELNIYDEQFF. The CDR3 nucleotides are TGTGCCAGCAGCTTGGGGGAGTTAAATATTTACGATGAGCAGTTCTTC.

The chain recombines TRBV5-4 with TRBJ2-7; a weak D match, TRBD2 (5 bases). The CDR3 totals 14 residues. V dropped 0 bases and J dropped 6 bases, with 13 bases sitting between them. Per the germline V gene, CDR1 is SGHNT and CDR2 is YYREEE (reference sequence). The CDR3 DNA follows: TGTGCCAGCAGCTTGGAGCCTAGCTCGGGCGAGCAGTACTTC. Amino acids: CASSLEPSSGEQYF.

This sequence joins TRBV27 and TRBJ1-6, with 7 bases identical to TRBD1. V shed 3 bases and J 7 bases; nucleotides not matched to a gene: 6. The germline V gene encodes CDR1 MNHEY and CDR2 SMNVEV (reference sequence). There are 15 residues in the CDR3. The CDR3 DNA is TGTGCCAGCAGTTTCCCGGGACAGCCCAATTCACCCCTCCACTTT. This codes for CASSFPGQPNSPLHF.

The CDR3: CASSDRGEQYF. The CDR3 DNA sequence: TGTGCCAGCTCGGACAGGGGCGAGCAGTACTTC. The rearrangement links TRBV19 to TRBJ2-7; 9 positions agree with TRBD1. The CDR3 is 11 amino acids. CDR1 is LNHDA and CDR2 is SQIVND in the germline V gene (reference sequence). V shed 9 bases, J shed 6 bases, and the junction held 3 bases outside the gene matches.

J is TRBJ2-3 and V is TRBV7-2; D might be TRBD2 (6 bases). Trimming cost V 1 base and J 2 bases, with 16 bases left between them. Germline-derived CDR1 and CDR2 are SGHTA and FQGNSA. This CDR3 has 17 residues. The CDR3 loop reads CASSLVGGRIVTDTQYF. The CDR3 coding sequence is TGTGCCAGCAGCTTAGTAGGTGGGAGGATCGTCACAGATACGCAGTATTTT.

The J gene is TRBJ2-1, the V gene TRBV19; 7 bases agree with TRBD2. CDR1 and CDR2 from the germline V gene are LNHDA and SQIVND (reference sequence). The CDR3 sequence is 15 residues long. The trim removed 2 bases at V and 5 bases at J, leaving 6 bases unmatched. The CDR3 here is CASSIISGGNNEQFF. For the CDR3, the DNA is TGTGCCAGTAGTATAATATCGGGGGGAAACAATGAGCAGTTCTTC.

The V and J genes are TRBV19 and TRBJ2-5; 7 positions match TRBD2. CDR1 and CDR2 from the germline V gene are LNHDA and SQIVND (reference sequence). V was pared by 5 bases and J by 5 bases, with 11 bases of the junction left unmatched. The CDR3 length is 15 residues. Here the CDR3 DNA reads TGTGCCAGTAGTCTCTCGTCTGCGGGGGTGGAGACCCAGTACTTC. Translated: CASSLSSAGVETQYF. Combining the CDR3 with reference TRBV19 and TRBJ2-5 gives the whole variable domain DGGITQSPKYLFRKEGQNVTLSCEQNLNHDAMYWYRQDPGQGLRLIYYSQIVNDFQKGDIAEGYSVSREKKESFPLTVTSAQKNPTAFYLCASSLSSAGVETQYFGPGTRLLVL.

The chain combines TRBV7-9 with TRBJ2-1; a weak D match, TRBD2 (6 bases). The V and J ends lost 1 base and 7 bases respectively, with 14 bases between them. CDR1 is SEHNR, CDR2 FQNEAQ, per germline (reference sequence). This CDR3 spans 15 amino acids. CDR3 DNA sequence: TGTGCCAGCAGCTTAGTCCGGGACTTGACTAATGAGCAGTTCTTC. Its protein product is CASSLVRDLTNEQFF.

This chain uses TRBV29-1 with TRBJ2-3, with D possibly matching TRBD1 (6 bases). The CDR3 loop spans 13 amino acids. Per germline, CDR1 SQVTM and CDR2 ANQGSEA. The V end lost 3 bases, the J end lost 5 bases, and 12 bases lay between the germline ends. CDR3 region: CSVDRGQEDTQYF. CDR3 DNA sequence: TGCAGCGTTGACAGGGGCCAGGAAGATACGCAGTATTTT.

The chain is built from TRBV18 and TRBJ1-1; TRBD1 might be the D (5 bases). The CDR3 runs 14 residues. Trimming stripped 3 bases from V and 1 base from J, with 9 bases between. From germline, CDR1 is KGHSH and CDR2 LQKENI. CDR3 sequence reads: CASSPTGGNTEAFF. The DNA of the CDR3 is TGTGCCAGCTCACCTACAGGCGGGAACACTGAAGCTTTCTTT.

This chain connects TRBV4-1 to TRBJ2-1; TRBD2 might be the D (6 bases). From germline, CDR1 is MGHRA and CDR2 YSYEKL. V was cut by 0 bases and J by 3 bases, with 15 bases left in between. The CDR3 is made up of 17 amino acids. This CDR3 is CASSQDYVGSVYNEQFF. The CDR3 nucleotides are TGCGCCAGCAGCCAAGACTATGTCGGGAGTGTCTACAATGAGCAGTTCTTC.